This TCR beta chain stems from a study of blood T cells in healthy people across ages. Germline V gene data show CDR1 as DFQATT and CDR2 as SNEGSKA (reference sequence). CDR3 length equals 16 residues. The V and J ends lost 4 bases and 4 bases, in that order; junction bases with no gene match: 12. A sample-barcoded 5' primer and a J-beta primer mix were used in a second PCR of roughly 7 to 11 cycles. TCRdb passed the 5' RACE reads through MiXCR, listing each CDR3 protein once. The sample records about 810,000 distinct CDR3 sequences, around 36% being singletons. The chain has TRBV20-1 and TRBJ2-1; 8 bases align to TRBD1. Material for sequencing was blood. The TCR originated in a man aged 18-30 years in good health. The CDR3 protein is CSAIVPGGQAYNEQFF. The CDR3 DNA sequence: TGCAGTGCTATTGTACCCGGGGGACAGGCTTACAATGAGCAGTTCTTC.